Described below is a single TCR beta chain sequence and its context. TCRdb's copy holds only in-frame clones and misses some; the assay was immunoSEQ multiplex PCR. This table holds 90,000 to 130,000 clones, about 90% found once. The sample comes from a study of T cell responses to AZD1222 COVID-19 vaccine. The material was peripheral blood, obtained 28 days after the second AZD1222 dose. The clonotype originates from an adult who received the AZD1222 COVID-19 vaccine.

The CDR3 sequence is CASSLVAGTNTEAFF. The CDR3 DNA sequence: TGCGCCAGCAGCTTGGTGGCAGGAACGAACACTGAAGCTTTCTTT. This sequence joins TRBV5-1 and TRBJ1-1; D is unresolved. CDR1 SGHRS and CDR2 YFSETQ come from the germline V gene. The V end was cut by 0 bases, the J end by 1 base, with 10 bases between. The CDR3 totals 15 residues.